The T cell receptor beta chain under discussion was sequenced for a study of PD-1 blockade in classical Hodgkin lymphoma. At the level of the study: With a 2-week interval, patients received intravenous nivolumab at 3 mg/kg. Whole-study findings and limits: Possibly reflecting disease activity or prior therapy, repertoire differences have causes that remain undefined. Baseline TCR diversity was reportedly lower in newly diagnosed patients than in healthy donors. It was reported as lower still in relapsed/refractory patients. It was CD4+ TCR diversity, not CD8+, that rose significantly by C4D1.

This CDR3 spans 15 amino acids. Germline V gene data show CDR1 as SEHNR and CDR2 as FQNEAQ (reference sequence). V gave up 0 bases and J gave up 3 bases, with 11 bases separating them. The time point here: cycle 4 day 1 (C4D1), after 6 weeks of nivolumab. Relapse after autologous stem cell transplantation occurred in every patient, and brentuximab vedotin exposure varied. Magnetic negative selection was used to purify CD4+ T cells from PBMCs that had been thawed. Assay used: immunoSEQ multiplex PCR; TCRdb lists only in-frame clones, some missing. The table has tens of thousands of clones, roughly 85% seen once. This clone came up a few times. The antigen is unknown.

The source was CD4+ T cells from blood, collected before the fourth cycle of nivolumab. The chain carries TRBV7-9 and TRBJ1-1; D might be TRBD1 (5 bases). The sequence derives from a human donor with classical Hodgkin lymphoma. CDR3 amino acids: CASSLALSGDTEAFF. In nucleotides, the CDR3 is TGTGCCAGCAGCTTAGCTCTATCGGGGGACACTGAAGCTTTCTTT.